This T cell receptor beta chain was retrieved from a study of shared clonotypes between healthy human individuals (dated by TCRdb to 2018 to 2020). Background for the entire study: The cohort comprised a couple of women and a few men aged 18 to 49 years. The study deeply sequenced blood TCR repertoires of about 5 healthy adults to estimate repertoire size and the extent of clonotype sharing between individuals. Each donor's leukapheresis produced roughly between roughly 0.85 and 10 billion PBMCs. For each donor, three plates each were used for CD4 naive and CD4 memory, two plates were used for CD8 naive, and one plate was used for CD8 memory. To increase sequencing depth and limit assay-specific biases, TCR repertoire library preparation and sequencing were carried out by different laboratories using diverse techniques.

TCR CDR3 regions were amplified from genomic DNA by multiplex PCR using the deep immunoSEQ assay. Extracted genomic DNA from each cell subset was spread evenly across all wells of several immunoSEQ 96-well plates, with each plate serving as a replicate. For sorted subsets, around 200 ng genomic DNA, equal to 30,000 or so T cell genomes, was loaded into each replicate PCR. Purified libraries were measured with a Qubit 3.0 fluorometer, size-checked on a Bioanalyzer 2100, and measured again with the KAPA Library Quantification kit. Every immunoSEQ 96-well plate was sequenced on a separate single-read 150-cycle Illumina NextSeq 550 flow cell. As for how the authors treated the data: Because the immunoSEQ output included only junctional sequences and no quality scores, the filtering could not be the same as the filtering used for full-length reads. Sequences were annotated with PyIR, a Python wrapper for IgBLAST v1.9, using IMGT germline references to assign V/J genes and CDR3. Reads with weak V/J assignments (E-value above 1e-6), missing CDR3, stop codons, out-of-frame junctions, or ambiguous translated residues were removed. A V3J clonotype was defined by an identical inferred V gene, J gene, and CDR3 amino acid sequence. Percentage overlap between repertoires was computed as shared unique clonotypes divided by the size of the smaller repertoire. Repertoire richness was assessed with RTK rarefaction, the Chao1 estimator, and Recon v2.1 estimates of unobserved clonotypes. Generation probabilities were computed with OLGA for all TCRbeta clonotypes obtained by the gDNA method from several donors. TCRdb took over this immuneACCESS table, retaining in-frame rearrangements with V and J assigned. Such tables are incomplete; in checked studies, under half of the missing clones stem from an unresolved V gene, and the remainder is unexplained. V, J and clone size are taken as reported in that table, and D and trimming were inferred from the DNA itself. Across this sample there are 90,000 to 120,000 clones, with 68% seen only once. The ten largest clones capture approximately 23% of the sample.

General conclusions and limits of the study: Pairwise subsampling indicated that sequencing depth was expected to affect the degree of clonotype sharing among donors. Larger estimated clonotype richness was generally found for naive subsets than for memory subsets. Rarefaction of sorted-subset datasets indicated incomplete sequencing despite the large sequencing depth. Across a handful of donors, approximately 5% of naive CD4, 3% to 4% of naive CD8, about 2.3% of memory CD4, and about 0.44% of memory CD8 clonotypes were shared. Compared with non-shared clonotypes, the clonotypes found in all four sorted-subset donors had higher generation probabilities. Because the study included a small number of donors, the genetic and exposure-history diversity represented was limited. Only blood was sampled, and tissue TCR repertoires likely differ from those in blood.

With respect to this clone: Its cognate antigen has yet to be identified. Nothing much larger sits one base from this clone, and base qualities are not available.

The donors were healthy, HIV-negative adults with no recently reported acute infections or vaccinations. All donors were Caucasian adults living in Nashville, Tennessee, USA. CD8 memory samples consisted of magnetically selected CD45RO+ cells combined with CCR7-negative CD45RA+ effector memory (TemRA) cells. Blood was obtained by leukapheresis, after which PBMCs were separated by Ficoll-Histopaque density gradient centrifugation and cryopreserved in liquid nitrogen vapor phase. Purity and quantity of every magnetically sorted T cell population were checked by analytical flow cytometry. Genomic DNA was isolated from each sorted fraction and quantified by UV absorbance on a Nanodrop 2000c. V loses 0 bases, J loses 2 bases, and the germline ends lie 13 bases apart. The germline V gene sets CDR1 to SGHRS and CDR2 to YFSETQ. Taken from cysteine to phenylalanine, the CDR3 has 16 residues. The retained sequence is limited to the CDR3, 48 bases, with the frame set at the first base.

The source of this sequence is a woman aged 25 to 39 in good health. Material: memory CD8+ T cells sorted from blood. The intended sense of this specimen's cell subset or site label: CD45RO+ cells pooled with CCR7-negative TemRA cells. Here the chain combines TRBV5-1 and TRBJ2-3, with the D gene call left open. Here is the DNA: TGCGCCAGCAGCTTGGAACCAAGCGCATACACAGATACGCAGTATTTT. This translates into CASSLEPSAYTDTQYF.